Listed here is a single TCR beta chain. The antigen remains unidentified. Before the COVID-19 pandemic, during about 2010-2018, CD4+ T cells were taken from unexposed donors. Isolation of CD4+ T cells took place after roughly nine days in culture. Measured with immunoSEQ multiplex PCR; TCRdb has only the in-frame clones, and not every one. The sample shows over 20,000 clones, 65% to 80% of them seen only once. This record comes from a study of CD4 T cells in relation to SARS-CoV-2 and coronaviruses. Overall study context: TCR beta CDR3s were sequenced after roughly ten-day antigen culture of PBMCs.

The V gene's germline CDR1 is SGHNT and CDR2 YYREEE (reference sequence). This CDR3 is 17 amino acids long. V lost 0 bases and J lost 0, with 13 bases in between. This chain joins TRBV5-4 and TRBJ1-3; D remains ambiguous. This TCR derives from a human donor in good health. The sequencing input was CD4+ T cells from PBMCs, cultured in vitro. CDR3 DNA: TGTGCCAGCAGCTTGGGGGTCGGACCTAGCTCTGGAAACACCATATATTTT. Translating gives CASSLGVGPSSGNTIYF.